The clone carrying this T cell receptor (beta chain) was recorded at least ten times. Antigen: not known. The sample belongs to a study of CD8 T cells in ankylosing spondylitis. Study-level points and caveats: Prior work had noted some motif variants in reactive arthritis blood and synovial fluid. Clones linked to disease were reported to show significant enrichment in matched ankylosing spondylitis synovial fluid. CD8+ by phenotype, disease-linked clones were relatively rare in peripheral blood.

With molecular barcodes, quantitative 5'-RACE was used to make the TCR beta libraries. TCRdb itself ran the 5' RACE reads through MiXCR, one entry per CDR3 protein. The sample has about 210,000 distinct CDR3 sequences, around 8% seen once; the top ten hold approximately 5%. The sequence was obtained from a female donor with ankylosing spondylitis or in good health (not recorded which). Material for sequencing was blood, either unsorted or a sorted T cell fraction (not recorded which).

The CDR3 protein is CASGGYEQFF. Here the CDR3 DNA reads TGTGCCAGCGGGGGGTATGAGCAGTTCTTC. V gene TRBV12-3 or TRBV12-4 combines with J gene TRBJ2-1, with D perhaps TRBD2 (6 bases). This CDR3 has 10 amino acids. V was shortened by 8 bases and J by 8 bases, with 7 bases between the two germline ends.